This T cell receptor beta chain was identified in a study of CD8+ T cells in alopecia areata. Background on the study: At a dose of 5 to 10 mg twice daily, oral tofacitinib was given to treated patients. Study findings and constraints: Sequencing of scalp samples also includes resident alphabeta T cells from normal skin.

As regards this clone: As yet, its antigen is unknown.

The CDR3 runs 12 residues. Trimming cost V 3 bases and J 7 bases, with 6 bases left between them. Germline CDR1 reads SGHVS; CDR2 reads FNYEAQ. It was cDNA, reverse transcribed from extracted RNA, that served as the sequencing template. The method was immunoSEQ multiplex PCR; TCRdb's version includes in-frame clones alone and lacks a portion of them. The sample records 150,000 to 160,000 clones, 45% to 55% being singletons. The sequencing used CD8+ T cells sorted from blood, collected at week 0. The J gene is TRBJ2-2, the V gene TRBV7-6, with a weak D call TRBD2 (5 bases). The source of this sequence is a human donor with alopecia areata. The CDR3 DNA sequence: TGTGCCAGCAGCTTCCGGGGCGGGGAGCTGTTTTTT. It encodes CASSFRGGELFF.